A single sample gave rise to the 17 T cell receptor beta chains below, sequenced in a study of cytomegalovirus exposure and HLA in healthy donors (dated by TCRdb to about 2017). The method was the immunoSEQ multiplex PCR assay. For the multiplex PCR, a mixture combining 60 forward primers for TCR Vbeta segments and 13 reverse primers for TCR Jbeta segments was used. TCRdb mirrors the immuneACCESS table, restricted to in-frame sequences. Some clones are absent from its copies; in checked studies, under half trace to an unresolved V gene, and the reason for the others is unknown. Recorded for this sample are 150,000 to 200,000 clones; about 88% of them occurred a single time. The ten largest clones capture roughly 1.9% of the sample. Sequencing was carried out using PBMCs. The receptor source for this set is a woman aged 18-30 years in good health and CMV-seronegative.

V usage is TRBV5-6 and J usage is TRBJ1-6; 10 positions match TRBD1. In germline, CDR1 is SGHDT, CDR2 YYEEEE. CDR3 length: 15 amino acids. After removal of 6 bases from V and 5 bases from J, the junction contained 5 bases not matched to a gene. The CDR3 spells CASIRGTGDNSPLHF. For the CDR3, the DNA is TGTGCCAGCATCCGTGGGACAGGGGATAATTCACCCCTCCACTTT.

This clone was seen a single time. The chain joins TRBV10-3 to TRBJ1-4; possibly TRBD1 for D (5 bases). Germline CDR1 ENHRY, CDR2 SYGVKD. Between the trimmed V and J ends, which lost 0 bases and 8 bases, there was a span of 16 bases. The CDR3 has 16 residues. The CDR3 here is CAISESTKGLGEKLFF. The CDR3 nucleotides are TGTGCCATCAGTGAGTCGACAAAGGGGTTGGGCGAAAAACTGTTTTTT.

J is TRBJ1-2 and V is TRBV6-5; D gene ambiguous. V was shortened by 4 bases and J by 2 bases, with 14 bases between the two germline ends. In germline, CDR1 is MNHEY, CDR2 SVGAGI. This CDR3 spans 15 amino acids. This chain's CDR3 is CASSFSPNDNYGYTF. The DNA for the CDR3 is TGTGCCAGCAGTTTTAGCCCAAATGACAACTATGGCTACACCTTC.

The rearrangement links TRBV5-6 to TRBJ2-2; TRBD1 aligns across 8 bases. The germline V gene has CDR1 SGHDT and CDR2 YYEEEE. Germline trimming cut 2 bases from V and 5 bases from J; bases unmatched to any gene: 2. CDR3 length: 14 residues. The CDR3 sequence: CASSFGTGTGELFF. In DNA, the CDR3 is TGTGCCAGCAGCTTCGGGACAGGTACCGGGGAGCTGTTTTTT.

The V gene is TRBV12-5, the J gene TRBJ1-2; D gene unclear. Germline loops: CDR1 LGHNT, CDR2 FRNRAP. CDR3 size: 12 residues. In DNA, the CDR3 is TGTGCCGGAGAGACTCCTAACTATGGCTACACCTTC. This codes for CAGETPNYGYTF.

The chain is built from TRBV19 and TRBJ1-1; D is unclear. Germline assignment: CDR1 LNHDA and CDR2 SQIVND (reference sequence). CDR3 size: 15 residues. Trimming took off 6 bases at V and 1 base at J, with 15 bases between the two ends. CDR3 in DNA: TGTGCCAGTAGGGCCTGGAGTGGATGGAACACTGAAGCTTTCTTT. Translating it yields CASRAWSGWNTEAFF.

CDR3 nucleotide sequence: TGTGCCAGCGTACCGTGGGACAGCGTCACCTACGAGCAGTACTTC. Encoded protein: CASVPWDSVTYEQYF. The chain recombines TRBV5-6 with TRBJ2-7, with 7 bases aligning to TRBD1. The J segment lost 2 bases and the V segment lost 7 bases, leaving 12 bases of the junction unmatched. Germline V gene lookup returns CDR1 SGHDT and CDR2 YYEEEE. The CDR3 spans 15 residues.

For the CDR3, the DNA is TGCGCCAGCAGTCCGCGGGATGCACCCCCCCGGAGTCGGTTCTTC. The encoded protein is CASSPRDAPPRSRFF. V gene TRBV23-1 combines with J gene TRBJ2-1, with D possibly being TRBD2 (6 bases). TRBV23-1 is recorded as an ORF, its role being uncertain. Trimming stripped 4 bases from V and 15 bases from J, with 25 bases between. This CDR3 is 15 amino acids long.

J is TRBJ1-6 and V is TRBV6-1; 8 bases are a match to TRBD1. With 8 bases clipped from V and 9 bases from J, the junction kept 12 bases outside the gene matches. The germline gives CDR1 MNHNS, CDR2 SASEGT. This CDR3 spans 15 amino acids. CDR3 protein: CASGVGRGHSSPLHF. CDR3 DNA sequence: TGTGCCAGCGGTGTGGGCAGGGGGCATAGTTCACCCCTCCACTTT.

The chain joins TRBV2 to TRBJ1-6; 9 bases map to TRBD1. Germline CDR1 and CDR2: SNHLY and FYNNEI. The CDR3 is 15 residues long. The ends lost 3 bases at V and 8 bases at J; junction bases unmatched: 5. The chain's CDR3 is CASSDGGQGDSPLHF. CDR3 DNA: TGTGCCAGCAGTGATGGGGGACAGGGAGATTCACCCCTCCACTTT.

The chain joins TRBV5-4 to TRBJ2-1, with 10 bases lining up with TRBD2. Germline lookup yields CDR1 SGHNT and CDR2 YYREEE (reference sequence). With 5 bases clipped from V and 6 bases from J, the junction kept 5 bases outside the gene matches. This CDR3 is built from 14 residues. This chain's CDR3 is CASRSSGSSNEQFF. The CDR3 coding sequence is TGTGCCAGCAGATCTAGCGGGAGTAGCAATGAGCAGTTCTTC.

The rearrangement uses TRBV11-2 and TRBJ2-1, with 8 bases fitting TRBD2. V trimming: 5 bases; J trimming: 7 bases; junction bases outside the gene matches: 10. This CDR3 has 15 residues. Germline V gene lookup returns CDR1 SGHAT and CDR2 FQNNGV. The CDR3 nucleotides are TGTGCCAGCAGCCCCGTGGCGGGCGGGGGGAATGAGCAGTTCTTC. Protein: CASSPVAGGGNEQFF.

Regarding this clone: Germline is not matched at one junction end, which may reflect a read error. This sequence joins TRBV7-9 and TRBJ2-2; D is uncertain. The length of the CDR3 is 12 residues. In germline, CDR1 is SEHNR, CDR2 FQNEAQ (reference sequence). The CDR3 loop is CSSSLPSGELFF. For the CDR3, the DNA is TGTTCCAGCAGCTTACCCTCCGGGGAGCTGTTTTTT.

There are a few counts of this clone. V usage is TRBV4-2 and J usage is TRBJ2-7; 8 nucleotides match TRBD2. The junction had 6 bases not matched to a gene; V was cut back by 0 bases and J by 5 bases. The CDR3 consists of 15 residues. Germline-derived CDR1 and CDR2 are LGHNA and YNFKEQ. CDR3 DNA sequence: TGTGCCAGCAGCCAAGAGAAGCGGGGGACGGACGAGCAGTACTTC. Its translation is CASSQEKRGTDEQYF.

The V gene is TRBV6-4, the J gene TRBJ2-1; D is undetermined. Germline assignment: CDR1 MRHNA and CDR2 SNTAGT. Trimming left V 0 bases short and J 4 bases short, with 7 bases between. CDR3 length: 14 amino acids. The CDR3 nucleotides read TGTGCCAGCAGTGACTCTGGCAGGTACAATGAGCAGTTCTTC. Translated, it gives CASSDSGRYNEQFF.

CDR3 DNA sequence: TGTGCCAGCAGGAGACTAGCGGCCGGGGAGCTGTTTTTT. Protein sequence: CASRRLAAGELFF. The rearrangement links TRBV13 to TRBJ2-2, with 9 bases fitting TRBD2. This CDR3 has 13 residues. Germline V gene lookup returns CDR1 PRHDT and CDR2 FYEKMQ (reference sequence). V was pared by 6 bases and J by 6 bases, with 2 bases of the junction left unmatched.

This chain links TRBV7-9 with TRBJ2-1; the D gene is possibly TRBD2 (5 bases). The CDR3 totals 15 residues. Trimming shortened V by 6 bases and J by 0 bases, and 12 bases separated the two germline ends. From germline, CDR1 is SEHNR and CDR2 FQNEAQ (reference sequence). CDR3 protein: CASSYQGSSYNEQFF. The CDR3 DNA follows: TGTGCCAGCAGTTATCAAGGGAGCTCCTACAATGAGCAGTTCTTC.